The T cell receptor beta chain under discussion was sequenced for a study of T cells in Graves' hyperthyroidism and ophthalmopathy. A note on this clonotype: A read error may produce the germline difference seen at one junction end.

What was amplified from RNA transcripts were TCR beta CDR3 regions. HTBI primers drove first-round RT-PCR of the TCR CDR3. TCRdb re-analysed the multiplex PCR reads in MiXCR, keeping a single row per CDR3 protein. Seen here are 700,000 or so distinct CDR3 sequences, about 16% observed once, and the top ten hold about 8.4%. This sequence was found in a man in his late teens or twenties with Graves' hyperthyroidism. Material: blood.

CDR3 protein: CDSSLVSGNTNYGYTF. The CDR3 DNA follows: TGTGACAGCAGCTTAGTTTCAGGGAACACTAACTATGGCTACACCTTC. This sequence joins TRBV11-3 and TRBJ1-2; D perhaps matches TRBD1 (5 bases). CDR1 and CDR2 from the germline V gene are SGHNT and YENEEA. The CDR3 consists of 16 residues.